The 15 T cell receptor beta chains listed next were all sequenced from one sample in a study of T-cell memory formation after mild COVID-19. In TCRdb, the 5' RACE reads were re-called with MiXCR into one record per CDR3 protein. This sample has just under 50,000 distinct CDR3 sequences, with approximately 12% found just once. Sample: PBMCs or a T cell subset sorted from them (not recorded which). These receptors were collected from a man between 18 and 35 years old who had mild COVID-19 (a few samples of this study predate the infection). Cell type and time point are not known.

This clonotype was recorded many times. The rearrangement links TRBV15 to TRBJ2-7, with 10 bases identical to TRBD2. Germline trimming cut 5 bases from V and 5 bases from J; bases unmatched to any gene: 9. Germline V CDR1 and CDR2: LNHNV, YYDKDF (reference sequence). The CDR3 is 15 residues long. The CDR3 here is CATSGAAGGGHEQYF. In DNA form, the CDR3 reads TGTGCCACCAGCGGGGCAGCGGGGGGGGGGCACGAGCAGTACTTC.

This clonotype was counted ten times or more. The gene calls are TRBV5-1 and TRBJ2-3, with TRBD2 matching 8 bases. The ends lost 2 bases at V and 2 bases at J; junction bases unmatched: 4. The CDR3 extends over 15 amino acids. Per the germline V gene, CDR1 is SGHRS and CDR2 is YFSETQ. The CDR3 DNA sequence: TGCGCCAGCAGCTTCTTACTAGCGGACACAGATACGCAGTATTTT. Amino acids: CASSFLLADTDTQYF.

This clonotype was recorded many times. The chain uses TRBV5-1 and TRBJ2-5; D is possibly TRBD1 (6 bases). The CDR3 loop spans 12 amino acids. From germline, CDR1 is SGHRS and CDR2 YFSETQ. V was trimmed by 5 bases and J by 2 bases, leaving 7 bases between them. The CDR3 sequence is CASRTGQETQYF. The CDR3, as DNA: TGCGCCAGCAGAACAGGGCAAGAGACCCAGTACTTC. The whole variable domain, remainder taken from reference TRBV5-1 and TRBJ2-5, is KAGVTQTPRYLIKTRGQQVTLSCSPISGHRSVSWYQQTPGQGLQFLFEYFSETQRNKGNFPGRFSGRQFSNSRSEMNVSTLELGDSALYLCASRTGQETQYFGPGTRLLVL.

There are many counts of this clonotype. The chain links TRBV20-1 to TRBJ2-7; 14 positions agree with TRBD2. The germline gives CDR1 DFQATT, CDR2 SNEGSKA (reference sequence). This CDR3 has 14 amino acids. With V trimmed by 6 bases and J by 6 bases, 7 bases remained unmatched. CDR3 nucleotides: TGCAGTGCGTCCGGGACTAGCGGGGGTCTCGAGCAGTACTTC. Its translation is CSASGTSGGLEQYF.

This clonotype was seen a single time. The J gene is TRBJ1-4, the V gene TRBV24-1; tentatively, D is TRBD1 (5 bases). CDR1 is KGHDR, CDR2 SFDVKD, per germline. This CDR3 is built from 14 residues. The germline V and J ends were trimmed by 3 bases and 10 bases, with 14 bases remaining between them. CDR3 DNA: TGTGCCACCAGTGATCGGACGGGGCGTGGAAAACTGTTTTTT. This encodes CATSDRTGRGKLFF.

This clonotype was recorded once. The CDR3 does not end in the conserved phenylalanine or tryptophan, so this is likely a read error. This chain connects TRBV7-9 to TRBJ2-1; no firm D call. Trimming shortened V by 3 bases and J by 7 bases, and 16 bases separated the two germline ends. CDR3 length: 15 residues. Germline assignment: CDR1 SEHNR and CDR2 FQNEAQ (reference sequence). The CDR3 sequence: CASSFPPRLGNEQFV. The CDR3 coding sequence is TGTGCCAGCAGCTTCCCGCCCCGGTTGGGAAATGAGCAGTTCGTC.

This clonotype was seen repeatedly, ten times or more. V usage is TRBV5-1 and J usage is TRBJ2-1, with 9 positions matching TRBD1. The CDR3 extends over 14 amino acids. V was clipped by 4 bases and J by 7 bases; unmatched bases: 6. Germline values: CDR1 SGHRS, CDR2 YFSETQ. CDR3 DNA: TGCGCCAGCAGCGAGTCCGGGACAGGGAATGAGCAGTTCTTC. This sequence encodes CASSESGTGNEQFF.

The chain recombines TRBV7-2 with TRBJ1-2; no clear D gene. Germline values: CDR1 SGHTA, CDR2 FQGNSA. The CDR3 runs 13 residues. V lost 1 base and J 4 bases, leaving 7 bases between the germline ends. The CDR3 DNA follows: TGTGCCAGCAGCTTAGACACCTTCTATGGCTACACCTTC. This translates into CASSLDTFYGYTF.

The chain joins TRBV5-1 to TRBJ1-2, with D unclear. Trimming left V 7 bases short and J 3 bases short, with 7 bases between. This CDR3 contains 11 residues. CDR1 is SGHRS and CDR2 is YFSETQ in the germline V gene. The CDR3 sequence is CASGEDYGYTF. The DNA for the CDR3 is TGCGCCAGCGGCGAGGACTATGGCTACACCTTC.

V usage is TRBV7-2 and J usage is TRBJ2-2; a weak D match, TRBD1 (6 bases). The V gene lost 5 bases and the J gene lost 3 bases, with 10 bases spanning the gap. The CDR3 extends over 14 amino acids. The germline gives CDR1 SGHTA, CDR2 FQGNSA. CDR3 sequence reads: CASSGRGDTGELFF. The CDR3, as DNA: TGTGCCAGCAGCGGCAGGGGAGACACCGGGGAGCTGTTTTTT.

The genes are TRBV4-1 and TRBJ2-7, with 8 bases fitting TRBD1. Per the germline V gene, CDR1 is MGHRA and CDR2 is YSYEKL. V trimming: 4 bases; J trimming: 0 bases; junction bases outside the gene matches: 11. This CDR3 contains 17 residues. DNA for the CDR3: TGCGCCAGCAGCCCTACTACTGGGACAGGCAGCTCCTACGAGCAGTACTTC. Its protein product is CASSPTTGTGSSYEQYF.

This chain uses TRBV28 with TRBJ1-1, with D unresolved. Germline V gene data show CDR1 as MDHEN and CDR2 as SYDVKM. Trimming left V 2 bases short and J 2 bases short, with 12 bases between. CDR3 size: 15 residues. CDR3: CASSLDYLGNTEAFF. CDR3 DNA sequence: TGTGCCAGCAGTTTAGACTACCTGGGAAACACTGAAGCTTTCTTT. The complete variable domain, with remaining parts taken from reference TRBV28 and TRBJ1-1, reads DVKVTQSSRYLVKRTGEKVFLECVQDMDHENMFWYRQDPGLGLRLIYFSYDVKMKEKGDIPEGYSVSREKKERFSLILESASTNQTSMYLCASSLDYLGNTEAFFGQGTRLTVV.

The chain recombines TRBV27 with TRBJ2-1; 7 bases are shared with TRBD2. V shed 1 base and J 6 bases; nucleotides not matched to a gene: 9. Germline V CDR1 and CDR2: MNHEY, SMNVEV (reference sequence). The CDR3 runs 16 residues. DNA for the CDR3: TGTGCCAGCAGTTTATGGACTAGAGGGAATTCCAATGAGCAGTTCTTC. Translating gives CASSLWTRGNSNEQFF.

This clonotype was counted only a few times. V and J are TRBV11-2 and TRBJ2-1, with 9 bases that match TRBD2. CDR1 and CDR2 from the germline V gene are SGHAT and FQNNGV. The CDR3 has 14 amino acids. With V trimmed by 5 bases and J by 5 bases, 4 bases remained unmatched. DNA for the CDR3: TGTGCCAGCAGCCCTCAGCGGGGGGACAATGAGCAGTTCTTC. Translating gives CASSPQRGDNEQFF.

V usage is TRBV25-1 and J usage is TRBJ2-7; unclear D gene. Trimming took off 1 base at V and 0 bases at J, with 13 bases between the two ends. This CDR3 contains 16 residues. Germline lookup yields CDR1 MGHDK and CDR2 SYGVNS. In nucleotides, the CDR3 is TGTGCCAGCAGTGAATTGGGTCAAGCTATCTCCTACGAGCAGTACGTC. Its protein product is CASSELGQAISYEQYV.